A single sample is the source of the 17 T cell receptor beta chains below, sequenced in a study of blood T cell repertoires in COVID-19. Profiling relied on immunoSEQ multiplex PCR, and the TCRdb table lists in-frame clones only, not all of them. The sample yields approximately 240,000 clones, 75% to 90% seen once. The specimen was PBMCs or T cells enriched from blood (not recorded which). These receptors originate from a woman aged 30 to 39 with acute COVID-19.

The J gene is TRBJ2-7, the V gene TRBV7-9; D uncertain. Germline CDR1 and CDR2: SEHNR and FQNEAQ (reference sequence). The CDR3 loop spans 12 amino acids. The V end lost 3 bases, the J end lost 2 bases, and 5 bases lay between the germline ends. As DNA, the CDR3 is TGTGCCAGCAGCTTTCAGGCCTACGAGCAGTACTTC. Its protein is CASSFQAYEQYF.

This chain links TRBV5-1 with TRBJ2-2, with TRBD1 matching 8 bases. V dropped 4 bases and J dropped 3; count of bases not matched to a gene: 5. Per germline, CDR1 SGHRS and CDR2 YFSETQ. There are 15 residues in the CDR3. CDR3 DNA: TGCGCCAGCAGCCCCCAGACAGGGGACACCGGGGAGCTGTTTTTT. It specifies CASSPQTGDTGELFF.

The genes are TRBV5-1 and TRBJ1-1; a weak D match, TRBD1 (6 bases). The germline V gene encodes CDR1 SGHRS and CDR2 YFSETQ. Trimming stripped 4 bases from V and 2 bases from J, with 12 bases between. The CDR3 runs to 14 residues. The CDR3 sequence: CASSTQGPNTEAFF. CDR3 DNA sequence: TGCGCCAGCAGCACACAGGGCCCAAACACTGAAGCTTTCTTT.

This sequence joins TRBV19 and TRBJ2-5, with 7 bases lining up with TRBD1. After removal of 4 bases from V and 2 bases from J, the junction contained 10 bases not matched to a gene. Germline V gene sequence: CDR1 LNHDA, CDR2 SQIVND (reference sequence). The CDR3 covers 16 residues. CDR3 sequence reads: CASSTPRGQGQETQYF. CDR3 sequence (DNA): TGTGCCAGTAGTACACCTAGGGGGCAGGGACAAGAGACCCAGTACTTC.

This chain connects TRBV19 to TRBJ1-2; D uncertain. The length of the CDR3 is 16 residues. Per the germline V gene, CDR1 is LNHDA and CDR2 is SQIVND (reference sequence). V gave up 0 bases and J gave up 4 bases, with 15 bases separating them. CDR3 residues: CASSIDRPRSGYGYTF. CDR3 nucleotide sequence: TGTGCCAGTAGTATAGATAGGCCCCGAAGCGGCTATGGCTACACCTTC.

The chain uses TRBV7-2 and TRBJ2-3, with D maybe TRBD2 (5 bases). Germline V gives CDR1 SGHTA, CDR2 FQGNSA. The CDR3 is 17 residues long. V was clipped by 1 base and J by 2 bases, with 16 bases between them. The CDR3 sequence is CASSLGYLGRATDTQYF. Here the CDR3 DNA reads TGTGCCAGCAGCTTAGGGTATCTAGGGCGGGCCACAGATACGCAGTATTTT.

This clone was seen a few times. The genes are TRBV7-9 and TRBJ2-7; no clear D gene. Trimming took 0 bases from V and 6 from J, leaving 6 bases between them. Looked up from germline, CDR1 is SEHNR and CDR2 is FQNEAQ (reference sequence). The CDR3 covers 12 residues. CDR3 bases: TGTGCCAGCAGCTTAGCGAGGCTCGAGCAGTACTTC. Translation gives CASSLARLEQYF.

V usage is TRBV11-3 and J usage is TRBJ2-6, with TRBD1 identical over 11 bases. Germline CDR1 SGHNT, CDR2 YENEEA. Trimming took 1 base from V and 2 from J; bases not matched to a gene: 1. The length of the CDR3 is 17 residues. CDR3 bases: TGTGCCAGCAGCTTAGGGGGACAGGGGGCTGGGGCCAACGTCCTGACTTTC. It is translated as CASSLGGQGAGANVLTF.

This chain joins TRBV2 and TRBJ1-3; 11 bases map to TRBD1. The J segment lost 3 bases and the V segment lost 4 bases, leaving 2 bases of the junction unmatched. Germline CDR1 and CDR2: SNHLY and FYNNEI. This CDR3 is 15 amino acids long. This chain's CDR3 is CASSGTGGGGNTIYF. The CDR3 DNA reads as TGTGCCAGCAGTGGGACAGGGGGCGGTGGAAACACCATATATTTT.

This sequence joins TRBV5-1 and TRBJ2-1; the D gene is possibly TRBD2 (5 bases). The CDR3 has 15 amino acids. V was shortened by 0 bases and J by 4 bases, with 11 bases between the two germline ends. Germline assignment: CDR1 SGHRS and CDR2 YFSETQ. In DNA form, the CDR3 reads TGCGCCAGCAGCTTGGGGACTTTTCGTTACAATGAGCAGTTCTTC. It specifies CASSLGTFRYNEQFF.

The CDR3 sequence is CSVILAVGADTQYF. CDR3 DNA: TGCAGCGTAATACTAGCCGTCGGGGCAGATACGCAGTATTTT. This chain links TRBV29-1 with TRBJ2-3, with a weak D call TRBD2 (6 bases). In germline, CDR1 is SQVTM, CDR2 ANQGSEA. V was shortened by 6 bases and J by 4 bases, with 17 bases between the two germline ends. This CDR3 comprises 14 residues.

The V call is TRBV7-9, the J call TRBJ2-5, with D unresolved. The length of the CDR3 is 12 residues. Germline V lookup: CDR1 SEHNR, CDR2 FQNEAQ (reference sequence). CDR3 DNA sequence: TGTGGCCTTGGGCAGCCCCAAGAGACCCAGTACTTC. This sequence encodes CGLGQPQETQYF.

V is TRBV5-4 and J is TRBJ2-2, with D perhaps TRBD2 (6 bases). Trimming left V 3 bases short and J 6 bases short, with 15 bases between. There are 15 residues in the CDR3. The germline gives CDR1 SGHNT, CDR2 YYREEE (reference sequence). In DNA form, the CDR3 reads TGTGCCAGCAGCTCATTCAGGGAGGTGGCCGGGGAGCTGTTTTTT. Residues: CASSSFREVAGELFF.

The chain combines TRBV7-8 with TRBJ2-1, with 8 nucleotides matching TRBD1. From germline, CDR1 is SGHVS and CDR2 FQNEAQ. The CDR3 consists of 16 residues. J lost 0 bases, V lost 3 bases, and 4 bases had no gene match. This CDR3 reads CASSFLQGGSYNEQFF. In nucleotides, the CDR3 is TGTGCCAGCAGCTTTCTACAGGGGGGCTCCTACAATGAGCAGTTCTTC.

The CDR3 nucleotides are TGTGCCAGCAGCTTGGCAACAGGGAGTAGCACAGATACGCAGTATTTT. It translates to CASSLATGSSTDTQYF. The V and J genes are TRBV5-4 and TRBJ2-3; TRBD1 might be the D (6 bases). CDR1 and CDR2 (germline): SGHNT, YYREEE (reference sequence). The CDR3 has 16 amino acids. Trimming pared 0 bases from V and 0 bases from J, leaving 11 bases between.

This rearrangement joins TRBV5-1 to TRBJ2-7; D perhaps matches TRBD2 (6 bases). This CDR3 has 14 residues. Trimming removed 0 bases from V and 5 bases from J, with 12 bases in between. In germline, CDR1 is SGHRS, CDR2 YFSETQ. CDR3 coding DNA: TGCGCCAGCAGCTTGGGGCGGGAAGGGGACGAGCAGTACTTC. It specifies CASSLGREGDEQYF.

This chain joins TRBV23-1 and TRBJ1-1; no reliable D call. TRBV23-1 is an ORF, and what it does is uncertain. Trimming stripped 0 bases from V and 11 bases from J, with 10 bases between. CDR3 length: 12 residues. The CDR3: CASSQSRKLAFF. As DNA, the CDR3 is TGCGCCAGCAGTCAATCGCGCAAGCTTGCTTTCTTT.